The T cell receptor beta chain under discussion was sequenced for a study of regulatory T cells in long-lasting Graves disease. Libraries of TCR beta came from iRepertoire HTBI primers plus Arm-PCR of CDR3 regions. TCRdb redid the calling of the multiplex PCR reads with MiXCR, one entry per CDR3 protein. The data hold hundreds of thousands of distinct CDR3 sequences, with under 20% observed a single time. Time point here: newly diagnosed GD, antithyroid drugs for less than 3 months. PBMCs were the source of the RNA used for TCR sequencing. The V and J ends lost 1 base and 3 bases respectively, with 16 bases between them. The CDR3 length is 16 residues. CDR1 is SGHNT, CDR2 YENEEA, per germline. This clonotype was seen ten or more times. These records were also assigned to another study, of T cells in Graves' hyperthyroidism and ophthalmopathy. That work contributes: First-round RT-PCR with HTBI primers amplified the TCR CDR3 region. In validation, the model predicted ophthalmopathy. These predictions came a median approximately 6.5 months before onset.

The source of this sequence is a woman in her twenties or thirties with Graves disease. The sample here was peripheral blood mononuclear cells (PBMCs), taken at new diagnosis, from a patient treated with antithyroid drugs. This rearrangement joins TRBV11-3 to TRBJ2-7; D assignment may be TRBD1 or TRBD2 (5 bases each). The chain's CDR3 is CASSLGRGQGNYEQYF. The CDR3 region has the DNA TGTGCCAGCAGCTTAGGTCGGGGCCAGGGCAACTACGAGCAGTACTTC.